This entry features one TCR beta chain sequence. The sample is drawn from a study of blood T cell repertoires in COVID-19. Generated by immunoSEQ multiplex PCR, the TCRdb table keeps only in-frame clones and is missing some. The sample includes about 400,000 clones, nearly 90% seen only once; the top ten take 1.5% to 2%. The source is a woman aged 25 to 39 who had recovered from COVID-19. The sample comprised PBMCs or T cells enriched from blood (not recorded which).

The CDR3 DNA follows: TGCGCCAGCAGCCAAAGTGGACTAGCGGGAGTGGCTGGGACAGATACGCAGTATTTT. Translating it yields CASSQSGLAGVAGTDTQYF. The chain combines TRBV4-1 with TRBJ2-3; TRBD2 matches at 13 bases. The CDR3 sequence is 19 residues long. CDR1 and CDR2 from the germline V gene are MGHRA and YSYEKL. V lost 2 bases and J lost 3; bases outside the gene matches: 11.